The 27 T cell receptor beta chains presented below share a single source sample, sequenced in a study of cytomegalovirus exposure and HLA in healthy donors. PCR used 60 Vbeta primers and 13 Jbeta primers. The assay was immunoSEQ multiplex PCR, and TCRdb's table has in-frame clones only and misses some. This sample carries some 200,000 clones, over 75% of them seen once, and the ten largest clones take approximately 0.22%. Sequencing used PBMCs. The receptor set was obtained from a girl under 10 years old in good health and CMV-seronegative.

V gene TRBV6-4 combines with J gene TRBJ2-1; 10 bases match TRBD1. The J segment lost 9 bases and the V segment lost 6 bases, leaving 5 bases of the junction unmatched. The CDR3 has 13 amino acids. Germline loops: CDR1 MRHNA, CDR2 SNTAGT. CDR3 coding DNA: TGTGCCAGCAGCCGACAGGGGGCGGGTGAGCAGTTCTTC. The encoded protein is CASSRQGAGEQFF.

The chain combines TRBV23-1 with TRBJ1-3; 10 bases align to TRBD1. TRBV23-1 is an ORF, with its function uncertain. V lost 4 bases, J lost 4 bases, and 16 bases stayed unmatched. This CDR3 spans 19 amino acids. The CDR3 coding sequence is TGCGCCAGCAGTCCGCACCGGGACAGGGGTTGTTTGAGGGGAAACACCATATATTTT. This sequence encodes CASSPHRDRGCLRGNTIYF.

The chain uses TRBV6-5 and TRBJ2-7; D gene uncertain. CDR3 length: 14 amino acids. V lost 0 bases and J 2 bases, leaving 8 bases between the germline ends. CDR1 MNHEY and CDR2 SVGAGI come from the germline V gene. CDR3 loop: CASSYSTVPYEQYF. The CDR3 coding sequence is TGTGCCAGCAGTTACTCCACTGTCCCCTACGAGCAGTACTTC.

CDR3 nucleotide sequence: TGTGCCAGTAACGAGGTTCGGGATTCACCCCTCCACTTT. As protein: CASNEVRDSPLHF. The J gene is TRBJ1-6, the V gene TRBV19; no firm D call. V lost 7 bases to trimming and J lost 8 bases, with 12 bases between them. The CDR3 runs 13 residues. Germline CDR1 LNHDA, CDR2 SQIVND (reference sequence).

The chain joins TRBV7-9 to TRBJ2-7, with D possibly TRBD1 on 5 matching bases. This CDR3 is 12 amino acids long. V was cut by 3 bases and J by 5 bases, with 8 bases left in between. Germline-derived CDR1 and CDR2 are SEHNR and FQNEAQ (reference sequence). CDR3 amino acids: CASSFQGNEQYF. CDR3 DNA: TGTGCCAGCAGCTTTCAGGGAAACGAGCAGTACTTC.

With regard to this clone: One end of the junction varies from germline; a read error may be responsible. The CDR3 DNA sequence: TGTTCCAGCAGCCCTAACTCAGGGGTCTACACCTTC. This codes for CSSSPNSGVYTF. The chain joins TRBV7-9 to TRBJ1-2; D possibly corresponds to TRBD1 (6 bases). Germline CDR1 reads SEHNR; CDR2 reads FQNEAQ (reference sequence). This CDR3 contains 12 residues.

V gene TRBV12-5 combines with J gene TRBJ2-7; D unclear. The CDR3 is made up of 15 amino acids. The germline gives CDR1 LGHNT, CDR2 FRNRAP. Trimming pared 4 bases from V and 6 bases from J, leaving 19 bases between. The CDR3 coding sequence is TGTGCTAGTGGTTATCAGACTCCCCCGACGGGCGAGCAGTACTTC. Translating it yields CASGYQTPPTGEQYF.

CDR3 coding DNA: TGTGCCTGGAGTGAAACAGGGGGAAATCAGCCCCAGCATTTT. Protein: CAWSETGGNQPQHF. V usage is TRBV30 and J usage is TRBJ1-5; 8 bases fit TRBD1. The germline CDR1 and CDR2 sequences are GTSNPN and SVGIG (reference sequence). Losses at the gene ends were 1 base for V and 4 bases for J; bases not matched to a gene: 3. The CDR3 totals 14 residues.

The chain joins TRBV7-9 to TRBJ2-2, with 9 bases that match TRBD2. The CDR3 loop spans 17 amino acids. Trimming removed 4 bases from V and 5 bases from J; junction bases left unmatched: 11. Germline CDR1 and CDR2: SEHNR and FQNEAQ (reference sequence). For the CDR3, the DNA is TGTGCCAGCAGCTCGAAAAGCGGGGGGCCCTTTACCGGGGAGCTGTTTTTT. It codes for CASSSKSGGPFTGELFF. The whole variable domain, filled in from reference TRBV7-9 and TRBJ2-2, reads DTGVSQNPRHKITKRGQNVTFRCDPISEHNRLYWYRQTLGQGPEFLTYFQNEAQLEKSRLLSDRFSAERPKGSFSTLEIQRTEQGDSAMYLCASSSKSGGPFTGELFFGEGSRLTVL.

CDR3 sequence (DNA): TGTGCCAGCAGCGAGGGCTGGAGCACAGATACGCAGTATTTT. Translating gives CASSEGWSTDTQYF. This sequence joins TRBV7-3 and TRBJ2-3; perhaps TRBD2 as D (5 bases). The V gene's germline CDR1 is SGHTA and CDR2 FQGTGA. The CDR3 spans 14 residues. The V and J ends lost 5 bases and 0 bases respectively, with 9 bases between them.

This clone was seen only a few times. This chain uses TRBV18 with TRBJ1-5; no clear D gene. The CDR3 runs 18 residues. Germline V gives CDR1 KGHSH, CDR2 LQKENI. Trimming cost V 3 bases and J 2 bases, with 20 bases left between them. This chain's CDR3 is CASSPATQPFFGNQPQHF. The DNA for the CDR3 is TGTGCCAGCTCACCGGCGACACAGCCCTTTTTTGGCAATCAGCCCCAGCATTTT.

V is TRBV6-1 and J is TRBJ2-5; 8 positions match TRBD2. The junction had 10 bases not matched to a gene; V was cut back by 2 bases and J by 5 bases. The V gene's germline CDR1 is MNHNS and CDR2 SASEGT. The CDR3 loop spans 16 amino acids. CDR3 sequence: CASSESLSGMWETQYF. The CDR3 coding sequence is TGTGCCAGCAGTGAAAGCCTTAGCGGGATGTGGGAGACCCAGTACTTC.

This clone was picked up one time. The chain is built from TRBV21-1 and TRBJ2-5; the D call in the table, TRBD1, was not verified against the DNA. TRBV21-1 counts as a pseudogene. This CDR3 comprises 13 residues. CDR3 loop: CASRGQPQETQYF. The CDR3 coding sequence is TGTGCCAGCAGGGGACAGCCCCAAGAGACCCAGTACTTC.

A single count supports this clone. The V and J genes are TRBV6-5 and TRBJ1-6; unclear D gene. This CDR3 is built from 14 residues. V lost 2 bases, J lost 9 bases, and 11 bases lay in between. Per germline, CDR1 MNHEY and CDR2 SVGAGI. This CDR3 is CASSYLDAFSPLHF. The CDR3 DNA reads TGTGCCAGCAGTTACCTAGACGCTTTTTCACCCCTCCACTTT.

This clone showed up just a few times. The J gene is TRBJ2-7, the V gene TRBV9; 13 bases are shared with TRBD2. CDR3 length: 15 residues. Germline values: CDR1 SGDLS, CDR2 YYNGEE. Trimming at V came to 3 bases and at J to 3 bases, leaving 3 bases not matched to a gene. CDR3 region: CASSGGTSGIYEQYF. Written as DNA, the CDR3 is TGTGCCAGCAGCGGAGGGACTAGCGGGATCTACGAGCAGTACTTC.

The chain recombines TRBV28 with TRBJ1-4, with D perhaps matching TRBD1 (5 bases). V was cut by 6 bases and J by 2 bases, with 13 bases left in between. The CDR3 contains 15 residues. Germline assignment: CDR1 MDHEN and CDR2 SYDVKM. The CDR3 nucleotides are TGTGCCAGCAGCCCTTGGGGGGACACTAATGAAAAACTGTTTTTT. This translates into CASSPWGDTNEKLFF.

The chain's CDR3 is CASSRTGELFF. Here the CDR3 DNA reads TGTGCCAGCAGTCGCACCGGGGAGCTGTTTTTT. The chain employs TRBV5-6 and TRBJ2-2; D is undetermined. The CDR3 runs to 11 residues. Germline-derived CDR1 and CDR2 are SGHDT and YYEEEE. Trimming shortened V by 5 bases and J by 4 bases, and 3 bases separated the two germline ends.

The chain recombines TRBV25-1 with TRBJ2-2; TRBD1 is a possible D gene (6 bases). Germline values: CDR1 MGHDK, CDR2 SYGVNS. The V end lost 5 bases, the J end lost 4 bases, and 11 bases lay between the germline ends. This CDR3 comprises 14 residues. The CDR3 coding sequence is TGTGCCAGCAGTAGGGGGAGCGGCACCGGGGAGCTGTTTTTT. Translated: CASSRGSGTGELFF.

V usage is TRBV19 and J usage is TRBJ2-7, with D possibly TRBD2 on 6 matching bases. This CDR3 has 14 amino acids. Looked up from germline, CDR1 is LNHDA and CDR2 is SQIVND (reference sequence). V was cut by 5 bases and J by 3 bases, with 14 bases left in between. The CDR3 loop is CASSFGGLFYEQYF. CDR3 coding DNA: TGTGCCAGTAGTTTCGGGGGACTGTTCTACGAGCAGTACTTC.

The gene calls are TRBV4-1 and TRBJ2-1; 13 nucleotides agree with TRBD2. In germline, CDR1 is MGHRA, CDR2 YSYEKL. The junction had 2 bases not matched to a gene; V was cut back by 3 bases and J by 0 bases. This CDR3 spans 17 amino acids. The CDR3 sequence: CASSQGLAGTSYNEQFF. The CDR3 DNA follows: TGCGCCAGCAGCCAGGGACTAGCGGGGACCTCCTACAATGAGCAGTTCTTC.

V and J are TRBV19 and TRBJ2-4; 7 bases are a match to TRBD2. CDR3 size: 15 residues. Trimming removed 4 bases from V and 6 bases from J; junction bases left unmatched: 9. Germline CDR1 and CDR2: LNHDA and SQIVND (reference sequence). The CDR3 DNA reads TGTGCCAGTAGTACCAGCTTCTGGGGGGGAAACATTCAGTACTTC. Amino acid sequence: CASSTSFWGGNIQYF.

The V gene is TRBV6-5, the J gene TRBJ2-3, with no clear D. Trimming took 2 bases from V and 1 from J, leaving 10 bases between them. The V gene's germline CDR1 is MNHEY and CDR2 SVGAGI. The CDR3 consists of 15 residues. The CDR3 DNA sequence: TGTGCCAGCAGTTACGGGCGTTTGGGCACAGATACGCAGTATTTT. It encodes CASSYGRLGTDTQYF.

V gene TRBV10-2 combines with J gene TRBJ2-7, with 10 bases fitting TRBD2. Germline-derived CDR1 and CDR2 are WSHSY and SAAADI. The CDR3 contains 18 residues. Germline trimming cut 3 bases from V and 0 bases from J; bases unmatched to any gene: 11. The CDR3 bases are TGCGCCAGCAGTGACGCCCATTCCGGGACTAGCGACTCCTACGAGCAGTACTTC. Amino acid sequence: CASSDAHSGTSDSYEQYF.

The chain is built from TRBV18 and TRBJ2-2, with 8 bases identical to TRBD2. V shed 1 base and J 0 bases; nucleotides not matched to a gene: 4. This CDR3 comprises 17 residues. Per the germline V gene, CDR1 is KGHSH and CDR2 is LQKENI. As DNA, the CDR3 is TGTGCCAGCTCACCACTGAGCGGGAGCGCGAACACCGGGGAGCTGTTTTTT. Translated: CASSPLSGSANTGELFF.

This clone was seen a single time. CDR3 protein: CASSPGGSGYTF. CDR3 DNA: TGTGCCAGTAGCCCAGGGGGGTCTGGCTACACCTTC. The chain employs TRBV19 and TRBJ1-2, with 7 bases that match TRBD1. This CDR3 is built from 12 residues. Germline assignment: CDR1 LNHDA and CDR2 SQIVND (reference sequence). V shed 6 bases, J shed 7 bases, and the junction held 5 bases outside the gene matches. The full variable domain, with the rest looked up from reference TRBV19 and TRBJ1-2, is DGGITQSPKYLFRKEGQNVTLSCEQNLNHDAMYWYRQDPGQGLRLIYYSQIVNDFQKGDIAEGYSVSREKKESFPLTVTSAQKNPTAFYLCASSPGGSGYTFGSGTRLTVV.

DNA of the CDR3: TGTGCCAGCAGTTTAACAGGGACGAACACTGAAGCTTTCTTT. Translating gives CASSLTGTNTEAFF. The chain has TRBV27 and TRBJ1-1; D may be TRBD1 (6 bases). V was clipped by 2 bases and J by 1 base, with 8 bases between them. CDR1 and CDR2 (germline): MNHEY, SMNVEV (reference sequence). The CDR3 is 14 residues long.

This chain joins TRBV6-1 and TRBJ2-1; 9 bases match TRBD1. The CDR3 extends over 15 amino acids. Germline V gene sequence: CDR1 MNHNS, CDR2 SASEGT. V gave up 8 bases and J gave up 10 bases; unmatched junction bases: 15. In DNA, the CDR3 is TGTGCCAGCCACAAGGGGGACAGGGTTTTGGACGAGCAGTTCTTC. Translating it yields CASHKGDRVLDEQFF.